These T cell receptor beta chains were read from a single sample in a study of post-analysis software for immune sequencing data. Each CDR3 protein gets one entry after TCRdb re-called the PCR reads with MiXCR. The sample consists of hundreds of thousands of distinct CDR3 sequences, roughly 47% of them appearing once. The sequencing input was blood. Every receptor here comes from a girl aged 5 to 17 with multiple sclerosis. CDR3s include the opening cysteine and the closing phenylalanine or tryptophan. A D gene is named only where the DNA matches it firmly. The size of a clone is reported for some rows only, either as once, few or many, or as a class for expanded clones.

v_call	j_call	d_call	clone_size	cdr3_aa	cdr3_nt
TRBV7-9	TRBJ2-3	TRBD2	.	CASSRLAGAISTDTQYF	TGTGCCAGCAGCAGACTAGCGGGGGCGATTAGCACAGATACGCAGTATTTT
TRBV29-1	TRBJ2-7	.	few	CSVVEPRSSYEQYF	TGCAGCGTTGTTGAGCCGAGGAGCTCCTACGAGCAGTACTTC
TRBV12-3/TRBV12-4	TRBJ2-1	.	.	CASSLSSANEQFF	TGTGCCAGCAGTTTATCCAGCGCCAATGAGCAGTTCTTC
TRBV7-9	TRBJ2-7	.	few	CASRLDSPYREEQYF	TGTGCCAGCAGGCTCGACAGTCCCTATAGGGAGGAGCAGTACTTC
TRBV5-1	TRBJ2-7	.	few	CASSFDSGETYEQYF	TGCGCCAGCAGCTTCGATAGCGGAGAAACCTACGAGCAGTACTTC
TRBV5-5	TRBJ2-1	TRBD1	few	CASSFGQGASEQFF	TGTGCCAGCAGCTTCGGACAGGGGGCAAGTGAGCAGTTCTTC
TRBV10-1	TRBJ2-7	TRBD2	few	CASSESPGLAGYEQYF	TGCGCCAGCAGTGAGTCGCCGGGACTAGCGGGCTACGAGCAGTACTTC
TRBV7-9	TRBJ2-1	TRBD1	few	CASSSIGTDSYNEQFF	TGTGCCAGCAGCTCAATAGGGACAGATTCCTACAATGAGCAGTTCTTC
TRBV4-1	TRBJ2-1	.	few	CASSQANYNEQFF	TGCGCCAGCAGCCAAGCAAACTACAATGAGCAGTTCTTC
TRBV4-1	TRBJ2-3	.	.	CASSQLTPMGLLRDTQYF	TGCGCCAGCAGCCAACTTACTCCGATGGGACTGCTCAGGGATACGCAGTATTTT
TRBV12-3/TRBV12-4	TRBJ2-2	TRBD2	.	CASRGGGELFF	TGTGCCAGCCGGGGGGGCGGGGAGCTGTTTTTT
TRBV12-3/TRBV12-4	TRBJ2-4	.	few	CASTQGPLAKNIQYF	TGTGCCAGCACCCAGGGGCCTCTAGCCAAAAACATTCAGTACTTC
TRBV9	TRBJ2-1	.	few	CASSAGTPYPEQFF	TGTGCCAGCAGCGCAGGTACCCCTTACCCCGAGCAGTTCTTC
TRBV20-1	TRBJ2-7	.	.	CSARDLGSVSSYEQYF	TGCAGTGCTAGAGATCTCGGTAGCGTGAGCTCCTACGAGCAGTACTTC
TRBV28	TRBJ2-7	TRBD2	.	CASRATSGSSYEQYF	TGTGCCAGCAGGGCGACTAGCGGTTCCTCCTACGAGCAGTACTTC
TRBV5-1	TRBJ1-5	.	.	CASSSQGGQPQHF	TGCGCCAGCAGCTCACAAGGGGGGCAGCCCCAGCATTTT
TRBV12-3/TRBV12-4	TRBJ1-1	.	.	CASSRNVRRGEAFF	TGTGCCAGCAGCAGAAACGTGAGAAGAGGTGAAGCTTTCTTT
TRBV12-3/TRBV12-4	TRBJ2-3	.	.	CASSSIPPDTQYF	TGTGCCAGCAGTTCCATCCCCCCAGATACGCAGTATTTT
TRBV2	TRBJ1-5	.	.	CASSEYRVGEPQHF	TGTGCCAGCAGTGAATATCGGGTTGGGGAGCCCCAGCATTTT
TRBV20-1	TRBJ2-3	.	.	CSARSGVADTQYF	TGCAGTGCTAGGTCAGGAGTGGCAGATACGCAGTATTTT
TRBV7-2	TRBJ1-2	.	.	CASSHSLWTAYGYTF	TGTGCCAGCAGCCACTCCCTGTGGACCGCCTATGGCTACACCTTC
TRBV5-1	TRBJ2-1	.	.	CASSLGDLYNEQFF	TGCGCCAGCAGCTTGGGGGACTTATACAATGAGCAGTTCTTC
TRBV27	TRBJ2-7	.	.	CASSAGTNYEQYF	TGTGCCAGCAGTGCCGGGACAAACTACGAGCAGTACTTC
TRBV13	TRBJ2-3	TRBD2	.	CASSSRTSGKVDTQYF	TGTGCCAGCAGCTCCCGGACTAGCGGGAAGGTAGATACGCAGTATTTT
TRBV28	TRBJ1-1	TRBD1	.	CASSRQGAHTEAFF	TGTGCCAGCAGTCGACAGGGGGCGCACACTGAAGCTTTCTTT
TRBV3-1	TRBJ1-1	.	many	CASSQELREREAFF	TGTGCCAGCAGCCAAGAACTGCGGGAAAGGGAAGCTTTCTTT
TRBV11-1	TRBJ2-2	TRBD1	few	CASRAGTGGPRELFF	TGTGCCAGCAGGGCCGGGACAGGGGGCCCCCGGGAGCTGTTTTTT
TRBV7-2	TRBJ2-1	.	few	CASSLDWSTYNEQFF	TGTGCCAGCAGCTTAGACTGGTCGACCTACAATGAGCAGTTCTTC
TRBV12-3/TRBV12-4	TRBJ2-4	.	few	CASSPRLRAKNIQYF	TGTGCCAGCAGTCCGCGGCTTCGGGCCAAAAACATTCAGTACTTC
TRBV5-1	TRBJ2-7	TRBD2	.	CASSPLAGGPQEQYF	TGCGCCAGCAGCCCCTTGGCGGGGGGGCCGCAAGAGCAGTACTTC
TRBV18	TRBJ1-6	.	.	CASSPLRDNRGPSNSPHHF	TGTGCCAGCTCACCATTAAGGGACAACCGGGGACCCTCTAATTCACCCCACCACTTT